This T cell receptor (beta chain) is drawn from a study of blood T cell repertoires in COVID-19. Study-level background: Material from acute and convalescent COVID-19 was sourced from the United States, Italy and Spain. The cDNA or gDNA used as material had been derived from T cells, B-cell-depleted T cells, or PBMCs.

This CDR3 has 14 amino acids. CDR1 is MDHEN and CDR2 is SYDVKM in the germline V gene. Trimming took 3 bases from V and 5 from J; bases not matched to a gene: 6. Per the authors' pipeline: By means of reference gene primer amplification, nucleated cell counts were estimated. Sequencing was performed with immunoSEQ multiplex PCR; in TCRdb, only in-frame clones are kept and a portion is missing. That table supplies the V and J calls and clone size; D and trimming were determined from the DNA. Among under 150,000 clones listed, about nine tenths were seen once. The source of this sequence is a man aged 45 to 65 with active or convalescent COVID-19. J is TRBJ1-2 and V is TRBV28; TRBD1 agrees at 7 bases. The material sequenced was peripheral blood. Written as DNA, the CDR3 is TGTGCCAGCAGTTTGATTCCAGGGGGATATGGCTACACCTTC. It yields the protein CASSLIPGGYGYTF.